This T cell receptor beta chain comes out of a study of blood T cell repertoires in COVID-19. Study details: Collection of acute and convalescent COVID-19 samples took place in the United States, Italy and Spain. In each case, the material was cDNA or gDNA derived from T cells, B-cell-depleted T cells, or PBMCs.

Trimming pared 1 base from V and 3 bases from J, leaving 10 bases between. CDR1 LNHDA and CDR2 SQIVND come from the germline V gene (reference sequence). The CDR3 contains 14 residues. Source study methods: The authors estimated nucleated cell counts from reference gene primer amplification. Profiling relied on immunoSEQ multiplex PCR, and the TCRdb table lists in-frame clones only, not all of them. Clone size and the V and J calls come from that table; the DNA yielded D and trimming. The data hold 150,000 to 200,000 clones, with around 81% observed a single time. In Seattle, patients joined the study during active infection and were tracked longitudinally.

The J gene is TRBJ2-7, the V gene TRBV19; D might be TRBD1 (6 bases). Source material: peripheral blood. This sequence originates from an elderly woman with COVID-19, enrolled during active disease. DNA for the CDR3: TGTGCCAGTAGTATAGGGGGGACAAGCTACGAGCAGTACTTC. Translating gives CASSIGGTSYEQYF.